This is a list of T cell receptor beta chains from one sample in a study of blood T cells in healthy people across ages. TCRdb called the 5' RACE reads again in MiXCR, with one record for every CDR3 protein. The sample contains hundreds of thousands of distinct CDR3 sequences, approximately 60% of which appear only once. The sequencing input was blood. These TCRs come from a middle-aged man in good health. CDR3s include the opening cysteine and the closing phenylalanine or tryptophan. A D gene is named only where the DNA matches it firmly. Not all rows give a size; the values are once, few, many and, for expanded clones, a class.

abundance	d_gene	j_gene	v_gene	CDR3nt	CDR3aa
.	.	TRBJ2-3	TRBV9	TGTGCCAGCGGGAGCAGGGGATCGCATGCAGATACGCAGTATTTT	CASGSRGSHADTQYF
.	.	TRBJ2-3	TRBV12-3/TRBV12-4	TGTGCCAGCGCCCGGGGGTCTTCAGATACGCAGTATTTT	CASARGSSDTQYF
few	.	TRBJ1-1	TRBV28	TGTGCCAGCAGTTTGAACAGGGTTAACACTGAAGCTTTCTTT	CASSLNRVNTEAFF
.	.	TRBJ2-5	TRBV7-8	TGTGCCAGCAGCTCCACAGTATCCTGGCAAGAGACCCAGTACTTC	CASSSTVSWQETQYF
.	.	TRBJ1-2	TRBV7-2	TGTGCCAGCAGCCCCCGCCTTTATGGCTACGCCTTC	CASSPRLYGYAF
.	TRBD2	TRBJ2-1	TRBV7-9	TGTGCCAGCAGCTTACGCGGATGGGAGGGCAATGAGCAGTTCTTC	CASSLRGWEGNEQFF
.	TRBD1	TRBJ1-6	TRBV6-2/TRBV6-3	TGTGCCAGCAGTTACGCGGGACAGGGTAATTCACCCCTCCACTTT	CASSYAGQGNSPLHF
once	TRBD1	TRBJ1-2	TRBV13	TGTGCCAGCAGCTTACTCCAGGGGGCGGCTTATGGCTACACCTTC	CASSLLQGAAYGYTF
.	.	TRBJ1-6	TRBV20-1	TGCAGCGTCGAATGGGGGGGGAATTCACCCCTCCACTTT	CSVEWGGNSPLHF
.	.	TRBJ1-1	TRBV27	TGTGCCAGCAGTTTCGAGTTTCGAGGGAAGAACACTGAAGCTTTCTTT	CASSFEFRGKNTEAFF
.	.	TRBJ2-1	TRBV20-1	TGCAGTGCTAGAGATTTCGGGACAAGGCAGTTCTTC	CSARDFGTRQFF
few	.	TRBJ2-7	TRBV10-3	TGTGCCATCAGTGAGGAAGCGGGCAATGAGCAGTACTTC	CAISEEAGNEQYF
.	.	TRBJ2-7	TRBV15	TGTGCCACCGGTCCCTTACCGTACAATGAGCAGTACTTC	CATGPLPYNEQYF
.	.	TRBJ2-4	TRBV5-6	TGTGCCAGCAGCTTGGCTGGGCTGGCAGTTTTAGACATTCAGTACTTC	CASSLAGLAVLDIQYF
few	TRBD2	TRBJ2-1	TRBV9	TGTGCCAGCAGCGTAGCGGTAGCGGGGGGCAATGAGCAGTTCTTC	CASSVAVAGGNEQFF
few	.	TRBJ2-5	TRBV10-3	TGTGCCATCAGTGAGCCGATGGGGGAGACCCAGTACTTC	CAISEPMGETQYF
.	TRBD1	TRBJ1-5	TRBV20-1	TGCAGTGCTAGAGAGGGGACAGAGATCAATCAGCCCCAGCATTTT	CSAREGTEINQPQHF
.	.	TRBJ1-6	TRBV6-5	TGTGCCAGCAGTTCCCGGGGACTGTACAATTCACCCCTCCACTTT	CASSSRGLYNSPLHF
many	TRBD2	TRBJ2-4	TRBV28	TGTGCCAGCAAACGGCGGGGGAACATTCAGTACTTC	CASKRRGNIQYF
few	.	TRBJ2-5	TRBV20-1	TGCAGTGCTCCCTCGTTGGTAGCGGTTGTGGGACCCCAGTACTTC	CSAPSLVAVVGPQYF
few	TRBD1	TRBJ2-5	TRBV7-2	TGTGCCAGCAGCTTTCCCAGGGGGCAAGAGACCCAGTACTTC	CASSFPRGQETQYF
.	.	TRBJ2-5	TRBV20-1	TGCAGTGCTAGTACGGCGGGGAGCGAGACCCAGTACTTC	CSASTAGSETQYF
many	.	TRBJ2-5	TRBV20-1	TGCAGTGCTAGAGCCCCGGGGAGCCAAGAGACCCAGTACTTC	CSARAPGSQETQYF
.	.	TRBJ1-1	TRBV3-1	TGTGCCAGCACCCTCTACCCCGACAGCCGGAACACTGAAGCTTTCTTT	CASTLYPDSRNTEAFF
.	.	TRBJ2-3	TRBV5-1	TGCGCCAGCAGCTTGGCACTCTCAGATACGCAGTATTTT	CASSLALSDTQYF
.	.	TRBJ2-2	TRBV29-1	TGCAGCGTTCGAATTCGAGGCGGGGAGCTGTTTTTT	CSVRIRGGELFF
few	TRBD1	TRBJ1-4	TRBV25-1	TGTGCCAGCAGGGACAGGGTCAACTATGGGGAAAAACTGTTTTTT	CASRDRVNYGEKLFF
.	TRBD1	TRBJ2-7	TRBV7-8	TGTGCCAGAAGCTTAGGAGGACAGGGTACCTACGAGCAGTACTTC	CARSLGGQGTYEQYF
.	.	TRBJ2-5	TRBV20-1	TGCAGTGCTTGGGGGGGGGCCTGGGAGACCCAGTACTTC	CSAWGGAWETQYF
.	.	TRBJ2-4	TRBV7-2	TGTGCCAACAGCTTCAGACAGAACAACATTCAGTACTTC	CANSFRQNNIQYF
.	.	TRBJ2-5	TRBV20-1	TGCAGTGCTAGCAGTGGGGGTAGAGAGACCCAGTACTTC	CSASSGGRETQYF
few	.	TRBJ2-4	TRBV19	TGTGCCAGTAGCAGACCCCCAGTCCCTAAGAGCTTCCTAGCCAAAAACATTCAGTACTTC	CASSRPPVPKSFLAKNIQYF
.	.	TRBJ2-5	TRBV6-6	TGTGCCAGCAGTTACTCGCAGGGCGCGGGAGAGACCCAGTACTTC	CASSYSQGAGETQYF
.	.	TRBJ2-1	TRBV3-1	TGTGCCAGCAGCCGAGGACTATTCAATGAGCAGTTCTTC	CASSRGLFNEQFF
.	.	TRBJ2-5	TRBV20-1	TGCAGTGCTAGAGCCAGCCAAGAGACCCAGTACTTC	CSARASQETQYF
.	.	TRBJ2-1	TRBV5-1	TGCGCCAGCAGCTTGTTCGTGGGAGACAATGAGCAGTTCTTC	CASSLFVGDNEQFF
few	.	TRBJ1-2	TRBV7-2	TGTGCCAGCAGCTTAGCGGTGGGCCCTCCGGGCTACACCTTC	CASSLAVGPPGYTF
.	TRBD1	TRBJ2-7	TRBV29-1	TGCAGCGTTGAGAGCACCGGGACAGGGGGCCCCTACGAGCAGTACTTC	CSVESTGTGGPYEQYF
few	.	TRBJ2-3	TRBV5-6	TGTGCCAGCAGCCATCCCTCGGGGACAGATACGCAGTATTTT	CASSHPSGTDTQYF
few	TRBD1	TRBJ1-4	TRBV5-6	TGTGCCAGCAGCCGTGATAGACAGGGGGAAAAACTGTTTTTT	CASSRDRQGEKLFF
.	TRBD1	TRBJ1-2	TRBV20-1	TGCAGTGCTATAGGGCCCTCTCTGACAGGGCCCGAGGTTAACTATGGCTACACCTTC	CSAIGPSLTGPEVNYGYTF
.	.	TRBJ1-1	TRBV5-1	TGCGCCAGCAGCTTACGGGGGTCTAGCACTGAAGCTTTCTTT	CASSLRGSSTEAFF
.	TRBD2	TRBJ2-1	TRBV7-3	TGTGCCAGCAGCTTAATGGGTGCGGGGGAGAGCTCCTACAATGAGCAGTTCTTC	CASSLMGAGESSYNEQFF
.	.	TRBJ2-1	TRBV4-3	TGCGCCAGCAGCCAGGGCCCTAGGAATGAGCAGTTCTTC	CASSQGPRNEQFF
few	.	TRBJ2-5	TRBV29-1	TGCAGCGTTCTCCCCTACCGGGACTCCATAGAGACCCAGTACTTC	CSVLPYRDSIETQYF
.	.	TRBJ2-7	TRBV4-3	TGCGCCAGCAGCCAAGAAGGCTCTTGGGTAGACAGAACCTACGAGCAGTACTTC	CASSQEGSWVDRTYEQYF
.	TRBD1	TRBJ2-5	TRBV5-1	TGCGCCAGCAGCGTGGACAGGGGATCCCAAGAGACCCAGTACTTC	CASSVDRGSQETQYF
few	.	TRBJ1-2	TRBV20-1	TGCAGTGCTAGCTATGGCTACACCTTC	CSASYGYTF
few	.	TRBJ2-5	TRBV4-3	TGCGCCAGCAGCCAAGAAGCATTCCGGGAGACCCAGTACTTC	CASSQEAFRETQYF
.	.	TRBJ2-4	TRBV20-1	TGCAGTGGCGCACAGGGGAGGGAAAACATTCAGTACTTC	CSGAQGRENIQYF
once	.	TRBJ2-2	TRBV7-8	TGTGCCAGCAGCTTAGGAGTTAGCGCTACCGGGGAGCTGTTTTTT	CASSLGVSATGELFF
.	.	TRBJ2-7	TRBV7-9	TGTGCCAGCAGCGGAAGGACATCTTCCTTCGTGGACTACGAGCAGTACTTC	CASSGRTSSFVDYEQYF
.	.	TRBJ1-6	TRBV7-9	TGTGCCAGCAGCGGGGGACATCCACCCCTCCACTTT	CASSGGHPPLHF
.	TRBD2	TRBJ2-1	TRBV13	TGTGCCAGCAGCCGCGTGGGGGAGGGGTACAATGAGCAGTTCTTC	CASSRVGEGYNEQFF
few	TRBD2	TRBJ2-7	TRBV27	TGTGCCAGCAGGGGACTAGCGGGAGGGACCTACGAGCAGTACTTC	CASRGLAGGTYEQYF